These T cell receptor beta chains were read from a single sample in a study of shared clonotypes between healthy human individuals. Profiling relied on immunoSEQ multiplex PCR, and the TCRdb table lists in-frame clones only, not all of them. The sample consists of about 490,000 clones, about 82% of them appearing once. The specimen sequenced was PBMCs. These receptor sequences come from a woman between 40 and 50 years old in good health. Some clones in this sample may be carry-over from other donors' samples. The CDR3 runs from the conserved cysteine through the conserved F or W.

TRBV18,TRBJ1-1,15,CASSPQLTSDTEAFF
TRBV5-4,TRBJ2-1,16,CASSLAGLAGSNEQFF
TRBV6-1,TRBJ2-7,15,CASSEVWTPTYEQYF
TRBV5-4,TRBJ2-1,13,CASSLASSNEQFF
TRBV18,TRBJ1-1,12,CASSSEGTEAFF
TRBV7-9,TRBJ2-1,15,CASSLAGREPPLWFF
TRBV14,TRBJ1-5,19,CASSQGMTGRGNSNQPQHF
TRBV7-7,TRBJ2-1,13,CASSLGLAEEQFF
TRBV5-4,TRBJ1-1,15,CASSFAHSGNTEAFF
TRBV4-2,TRBJ2-7,16,CASSHYSGRADYEQYF
TRBV2,TRBJ2-7,14,CATRDGLLWREQYF
TRBV4-2,TRBJ1-1,13,CASSQDLDTEAFF
TRBV14,TRBJ2-1,16,CASSFRQAFSYNEQFF
TRBV20-1,TRBJ2-7,11,CSAGGEYEQYF
TRBV9,TRBJ2-3,18,CASSDSAGLAGGTDTQYF
TRBV12-2,TRBJ1-3,16,CASRLDGLSSGNTIYF
TRBV5-1,TRBJ2-7,14,CASSPPQGAYEQYF
TRBV5-1,TRBJ2-1,13,CASSTYLGTEQFF
TRBV19,TRBJ2-2,11,CASGPWGELFF
TRBV29-1,TRBJ2-5,13,CSVGWEAQETQYF
TRBV28,TRBJ1-5,16,CASSPVQGRGNQPQHF
TRBV6-1,TRBJ2-3,15,CASGKSLRATDTQYF
TRBV5-4,TRBJ1-1,13,CASSLAGITEAFF
TRBV6-5,TRBJ1-1,14,CASSYSWDSTEAFF
TRBV5-1,TRBJ1-1,14,CASSLGPPLGEAFF
TRBV18,TRBJ1-5,16,CASSESGGIGNQPQHF
TRBV4-2,TRBJ1-4,15,CASSRDGTGHEKLFF
TRBV5-1,TRBJ2-2,16,CASSARFPGQSGELFF
TRBV30,TRBJ2-5,14,CAWRFSGGQETQYF
TRBV28,TRBJ2-3,16,CASSTPAGGATDTQYF
TRBV9,TRBJ2-1,17,CASSVGLAGDSYNEQFF
TRBV11-2,TRBJ1-5,17,CASSLVRVLTSNQPQHF
TRBV5-1,TRBJ2-1,13,CASSLTSYNEQFF
TRBV6-4,TRBJ2-1,16,CASSEDGRAGGNEQFF
TRBV19,TRBJ2-3,18,CASSHSSSGRVATDTQYF
TRBV5-4,TRBJ2-2,15,CASSKKQRNTGELFF
TRBV7-3,TRBJ2-1,13,CASSWIQEDEQFF
TRBV6-5,TRBJ1-2,12,CASRRSDSGYTF
TRBV30,TRBJ2-1,16,CAWRTSGRSSYNEQFF
TRBV27,TRBJ2-3,14,CASSLAGSTDTQYF
TRBV10-3,TRBJ2-7,14,CAISGGLATYEQYF
TRBV28,TRBJ1-1,16,CASSPYGQLMNTEAFF
TRBV30,TRBJ1-5,17,CAWSASGGWVSNQPQHF
TRBV7-6,TRBJ2-7,14,CASSETSGGWEQYF
TRBV9,TRBJ1-2,16,CASSVAEGQGAYGYTF
TRBV7-2,TRBJ2-1,14,CASSLGQVNNEQFF
TRBV7-8,TRBJ1-5,12,CASSHRNQPQHF
TRBV5-6,TRBJ2-7,15,CASSLGYGTGPEQYF